The next 16 T cell receptor beta chains were all read from a single sample in a study of shared clonotypes between healthy human individuals. Data came from immunoSEQ multiplex PCR; TCRdb stores just in-frame clones and leaves some out. The repertoire holds 2 million to 2.5 million clones, with around 95% as singletons. What was sequenced was naive CD4+ T cells sorted from blood. Subset of the sample: CD45RA+ positively selected. These TCRs come from a man aged 18 to 29 in good health.

This sequence joins TRBV27 and TRBJ2-7, with D perhaps TRBD2 (6 bases). Trimming shortened V by 8 bases and J by 1 base, and 12 bases separated the two germline ends. CDR1 MNHEY and CDR2 SMNVEV come from the germline V gene (reference sequence). The CDR3 runs 13 residues. CDR3 nucleotide sequence: TGTGCCAGCGGGGGGAGTGCGTCCTACGAGCAGTACTTC. As protein: CASGGSASYEQYF.

DNA of the CDR3: TGCGCCAGCATGTGGGACGAGAACACCGGGGAGCTGTTTTTT. This translates into CASMWDENTGELFF. The rearrangement uses TRBV4-3 and TRBJ2-2, with D possibly called TRBD1 or TRBD2 (5 bases each). Germline V lookup: CDR1 LGHNA, CDR2 YSLEER. This CDR3 has 14 amino acids. Trimming took off 7 bases at V and 1 base at J, with 10 bases between the two ends.

Concerning this clone itself: The same CDR3 arises from other DNA sequences in this sample as well. The chain couples TRBV30 to TRBJ1-5; D remains ambiguous. The CDR3 totals 14 residues. Germline values: CDR1 GTSNPN, CDR2 SVGIG (reference sequence). Trimming removed 1 base from V and 1 base from J, with 8 bases in between. CDR3: CAWSGTVSNQPQHF. The CDR3 DNA is TGTGCCTGGAGTGGGACGGTAAGCAATCAGCCCCAGCATTTT.

This chain connects TRBV7-8 to TRBJ1-6, with D hard to call. V lost 3 bases, J lost 8 bases, and 5 bases lay in between. Germline-derived CDR1 and CDR2 are SGHVS and FQNEAQ. The CDR3 has 12 amino acids. CDR3 protein: CASSLSYSPLHF. CDR3 nucleotide sequence: TGTGCCAGCAGCTTGTCTTATTCACCCCTCCACTTT.

V is TRBV10-1 and J is TRBJ1-1; D gene unclear. Per germline, CDR1 WNHNN and CDR2 SYGVQD (reference sequence). The CDR3 has 14 amino acids. The V end was cut by 3 bases, the J end by 0 bases, with 8 bases between. Written as DNA, the CDR3 is TGCGCCAGCAGTGATAAGTGGATGAACACTGAAGCTTTCTTT. This encodes CASSDKWMNTEAFF.

The chain uses TRBV19 and TRBJ2-1; 9 nucleotides match TRBD2. This CDR3 has 16 amino acids. CDR1 is LNHDA and CDR2 is SQIVND in the germline V gene (reference sequence). V dropped 9 bases and J dropped 3; count of bases not matched to a gene: 12. In DNA form, the CDR3 reads TGTGCCAGCCTACCCCTAGCGGGACAGAGCTACAATGAGCAGTTCTTC. Encoded protein: CASLPLAGQSYNEQFF.

V usage is TRBV27 and J usage is TRBJ1-4; 8 bases agree with TRBD1. From germline, CDR1 is MNHEY and CDR2 SMNVEV (reference sequence). The CDR3 extends over 15 amino acids. The V segment lost 6 bases and the J segment 7 bases; nucleotides outside the gene matches: 10. The CDR3 DNA reads TGTGCCAGCAGCCACCCCACAGGGGGGGGTGAAAAACTGTTTTTT. Residues: CASSHPTGGGEKLFF.

The chain combines TRBV6-1 with TRBJ1-6; D is perhaps TRBD1 (5 bases). Trimming left V 3 bases short and J 6 bases short, with 15 bases between. The CDR3 runs 16 residues. Germline values: CDR1 MNHNS, CDR2 SASEGT. The CDR3 sequence is CASSDGWGRGNSPLHF. The CDR3 region has the DNA TGTGCCAGCAGTGACGGTTGGGGGAGGGGTAATTCACCCCTCCACTTT.

As regards this clone: Other DNA variants within this sample encode the same CDR3. This rearrangement joins TRBV30 to TRBJ1-5; 9 nucleotides match TRBD1. Germline lookup yields CDR1 GTSNPN and CDR2 SVGIG (reference sequence). This CDR3 has 13 residues. V lost 5 bases to trimming and J lost 6 bases; unmatched junction nucleotides: 5. The CDR3 region is CAWSGTGSQPQHF. CDR3 in DNA: TGTGCCTGGTCAGGGACAGGGTCTCAGCCCCAGCATTTT. The complete variable domain, with remaining parts taken from reference TRBV30 and TRBJ1-5, reads SQTIHQWPATLVQPVGSPLSLECTVEGTSNPNLYWYRQAAGRGLQLLFYSVGIGQISSEVPQNLSASRPQDRQFILSSKKLLLSDSGFYLCAWSGTGSQPQHFGDGTRLSIL.

The chain combines TRBV19 with TRBJ1-2; 10 bases map to TRBD1. The V gene end was trimmed by 5 bases and the J gene end by 5 bases; junction bases not matched to a gene: 8. The germline V gene encodes CDR1 LNHDA and CDR2 SQIVND (reference sequence). This CDR3 has 15 residues. The CDR3 protein is CASSAKDRGEYGYTF. The CDR3 DNA reads as TGTGCCAGTAGTGCAAAGGACAGGGGGGAGTATGGCTACACCTTC.

The chain joins TRBV5-4 to TRBJ2-5; no clear D gene. Per the germline V gene, CDR1 is SGHNT and CDR2 is YYREEE (reference sequence). Trimming removed 0 bases from V and 2 bases from J, with 11 bases in between. This CDR3 is 15 amino acids long. The CDR3 protein is CASSLAQTAQETQYF. The CDR3 DNA reads as TGTGCCAGCAGCTTGGCGCAGACGGCTCAAGAGACCCAGTACTTC.

The V call is TRBV7-2, the J call TRBJ1-2; TRBD1 matches 9 bases. The germline V gene encodes CDR1 SGHTA and CDR2 FQGNSA. V gave up 5 bases and J gave up 7 bases; unmatched junction bases: 8. This CDR3 has 14 amino acids. CDR3 bases: TGTGCCAGCAGCCAAGGACAGGGGCCGAGTGGCTACACCTTC. Amino acids: CASSQGQGPSGYTF.

This clone came up many times. V and J are TRBV6-5 and TRBJ1-4; possibly TRBD1 for D (5 bases). The CDR3 has 12 amino acids. Trimming removed 11 bases at V and 8 bases at J, with 15 bases between. Germline CDR1 reads MNHEY; CDR2 reads SVGAGI. This chain's CDR3 is CAAGEWAEKLFF. The CDR3 DNA sequence: TGTGCCGCGGGGGAGTGGGCCGAAAAACTGTTTTTT.

The J gene is TRBJ1-1, the V gene TRBV10-3; D may be TRBD1 (6 bases). The ends were cut back, 4 bases at V and 7 bases at J, with 16 bases in the middle. Germline V gives CDR1 ENHRY, CDR2 SYGVKD. This CDR3 spans 14 amino acids. CDR3 DNA: TGTGCCATCAGTGCGCGACAGGATCCCGGTGAAGCTTTCTTT. It yields the protein CAISARQDPGEAFF.

The V call is TRBV7-2, the J call TRBJ1-6; D is unclear. This CDR3 comprises 14 residues. Germline CDR1 is SGHTA and CDR2 is FQGNSA. Deletions cut 5 bases from V and 5 bases from J, with 10 bases between. The CDR3 bases are TGTGCCAGCAGCGAGAGGGTTAATAATTCACCCCTCCACTTT. This encodes CASSERVNNSPLHF.

The rearrangement uses TRBV6-5 and TRBJ2-1; the match to TRBD2 covers 10 bases. This CDR3 comprises 16 residues. In germline, CDR1 is MNHEY, CDR2 SVGAGI. Trimming cost V 4 bases and J 6 bases; bases outside gene matches: 9. The DNA of the CDR3 is TGTGCCAGCAGTTCTCGGACTAGCGGTTGGGTCAATGAGCAGTTCTTC. This encodes CASSSRTSGWVNEQFF.